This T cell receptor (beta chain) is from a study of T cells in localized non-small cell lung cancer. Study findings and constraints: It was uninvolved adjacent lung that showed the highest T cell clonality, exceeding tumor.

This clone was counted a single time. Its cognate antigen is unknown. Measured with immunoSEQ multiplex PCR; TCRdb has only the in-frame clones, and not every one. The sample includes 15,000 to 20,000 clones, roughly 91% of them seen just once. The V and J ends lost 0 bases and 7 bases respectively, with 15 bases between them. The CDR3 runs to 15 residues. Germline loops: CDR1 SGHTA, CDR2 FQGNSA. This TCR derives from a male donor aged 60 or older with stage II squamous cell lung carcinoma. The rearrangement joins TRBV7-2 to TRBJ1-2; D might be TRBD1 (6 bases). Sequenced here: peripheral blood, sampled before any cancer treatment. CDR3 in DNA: TGTGCCAGCAGCTTAGCCGGGACAAGGACGGTTGGCTACACCTTC. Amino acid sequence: CASSLAGTRTVGYTF.